The 6 T cell receptor beta chains below all came from one sample that was sequenced in a study of blood T cell repertoires in COVID-19. Clones were read by immunoSEQ multiplex PCR, and TCRdb kept only the in-frame ones, dropping some. The sample shows around 300,000 clones, about 87% of them seen only once. Sequencing was carried out using PBMCs or T cells enriched from blood (not recorded which). Source of these receptors: a man aged 25-45 years who had recovered from COVID-19.

The chain recombines TRBV30 with TRBJ2-3, with 8 positions matching TRBD2. The CDR3 has 12 residues. Looked up from germline, CDR1 is GTSNPN and CDR2 is SVGIG (reference sequence). V dropped 3 bases and J dropped 4; count of bases not matched to a gene: 0. The CDR3 is CAWSGGADTQYF. CDR3 DNA: TGTGCCTGGAGCGGGGGGGCAGATACGCAGTATTTT. Together with reference TRBV30 and TRBJ2-3, the CDR3 gives the full variable domain: SQTIHQWPATLVQPVGSPLSLECTVEGTSNPNLYWYRQAAGRGLQLLFYSVGIGQISSEVPQNLSASRPQDRQFILSSKKLLLSDSGFYLCAWSGGADTQYFGPGTRLTVL.

With regard to this clone: Other DNA sequences in this sample translate to the same CDR3. This chain links TRBV4-1 with TRBJ2-7; 8 bases fit TRBD1. Trimming removed 1 base from V and 2 bases from J; junction bases left unmatched: 1. Looked up from germline, CDR1 is MGHRA and CDR2 is YSYEKL. The CDR3 sequence is 14 residues long. CDR3 loop: CASSQGQGTYEQYF. The CDR3, as DNA: TGCGCCAGCAGCCAAGGACAGGGGACCTACGAGCAGTACTTC.

V is TRBV30 and J is TRBJ1-1; no firm D call. V lost 0 bases and J 3 bases, leaving 8 bases between the germline ends. This CDR3 region has 13 residues. Germline V lookup: CDR1 GTSNPN, CDR2 SVGIG (reference sequence). This chain's CDR3 is CAWSVERDTEAFF. CDR3 nucleotides: TGTGCCTGGAGTGTGGAGAGGGACACTGAAGCTTTCTTT.

This clone was detected only once. The chain is built from TRBV9 and TRBJ2-1, with TRBD2 matching 8 bases. The CDR3 extends over 15 amino acids. Germline V gives CDR1 SGDLS, CDR2 YYNGEE. The V gene end was trimmed by 4 bases and the J gene end by 10 bases; junction bases not matched to a gene: 13. CDR3 residues: CASSSRGGPLGEQFF. For the CDR3, the DNA is TGTGCCAGCAGCTCCCGGGGGGGCCCCTTGGGAGAGCAGTTCTTC.

The CDR3 here is CASSADRVEETQYF. The CDR3 DNA is TGCGCCAGCAGCGCGGACAGGGTTGAAGAGACCCAGTACTTC. The chain joins TRBV5-1 to TRBJ2-5, with TRBD1 matching over 8 bases. V dropped 4 bases and J dropped 3; count of bases not matched to a gene: 5. Germline V lookup: CDR1 SGHRS, CDR2 YFSETQ. The CDR3 consists of 14 residues. The variable domain in full, with the rest retrieved from reference TRBV5-1 and TRBJ2-5, is KAGVTQTPRYLIKTRGQQVTLSCSPISGHRSVSWYQQTPGQGLQFLFEYFSETQRNKGNFPGRFSGRQFSNSRSEMNVSTLELGDSALYLCASSADRVEETQYFGPGTRLLVL.

The gene calls are TRBV11-3 and TRBJ2-2; TRBD2 matches 8 bases. CDR3 length: 15 residues. Trimming took 7 bases from V and 6 from J; bases not matched to a gene: 10. Germline V gene lookup returns CDR1 SGHNT and CDR2 YENEEA. The CDR3 spells CASTNGGGRSGELFF. The CDR3 DNA is TGTGCCAGCACCAACGGCGGGGGGCGGTCCGGGGAGCTGTTTTTT. Drawing the rest from reference TRBV11-3 and TRBJ2-2, the complete variable domain is EAGVVQSPRYKIIEKKQPVAFWCNPISGHNTLYWYLQNLGQGPELLIRYENEEAVDDSQLPKDRFSAERLKGVDSTLKIQPAELGDSAVYLCASTNGGGRSGELFFGEGSRLTVL.